This TCR beta chain was sequenced for a study of blood T cell repertoires in COVID-19. Study-level information: Samples came from the United States, Italy and Spain, spanning acute and convalescent COVID-19.

In the original analysis: Estimation of nucleated cell counts was performed using reference gene primer amplification. The assay was immunoSEQ multiplex PCR, and TCRdb's table has in-frame clones only and misses some. For V, J and clone size, that table is used; D and trimming come from the DNA. This table holds approximately 400,000 clones, more than 70% found once. The germline gives CDR1 MNHEY, CDR2 SMNVEV (reference sequence). The CDR3 is 13 amino acids. The trim removed 10 bases at V and 2 bases at J, leaving 6 bases unmatched. This chain links TRBV27 with TRBJ1-2, with 8 bases identical to TRBD1. The material sequenced was peripheral blood. The sequence was collected from a woman aged 50 to 60 with COVID-19, enrolled during active disease. The CDR3 DNA sequence: TGTGCCACCCGCCAGGGGGCGAACTATGGCTACACCTTC. Protein: CATRQGANYGYTF.